This entry lists 29 T cell receptor beta chains sequenced from one sample in a study of beta chain features in type 1 diabetes. The isolated RNA, all of it, was reverse transcribed, so expressed TCRB transcripts were what got sequenced. Sequencing used immunoSEQ multiplex PCR; TCRdb keeps in-frame clones, though not all of them. This table has about 130,000 clones, about 10% appearing once. Material for sequencing was central memory CD4+ T cells from blood. Receptors were obtained from a man younger than 35 in good health.

DNA for the CDR3: TGCGCCAGCAGCCAAGACGGTCCCGGGACTAGCGGGGGCGTCTACGAGCAGTACTTC. Translation gives CASSQDGPGTSGGVYEQYF. The J gene is TRBJ2-5, the V gene TRBV4-3; 14 bases agree with TRBD2. TRBJ2-7 explains the end of the DNA better; the J call may be wrong. Germline lookup yields CDR1 LGHNA and CDR2 YSLEER. This CDR3 has 19 residues.

This rearrangement joins TRBV18 to TRBJ2-6, with D perhaps TRBD2 (6 bases). The CDR3 is 18 amino acids. The V end lost 3 bases, the J end lost 1 base, and 16 bases lay between the germline ends. Germline V gene sequence: CDR1 KGHSH, CDR2 LQKENI. CDR3 DNA: TGTGCCAGCTCACCTAGCTGGGACTTCAAATCTGGGGCCAACGTCCTGACTTTC. Translation: CASSPSWDFKSGANVLTF.

This sequence joins TRBV19 and TRBJ2-7; possibly TRBD1 for D (6 bases). The CDR3 is 15 amino acids. V dropped 0 bases and J dropped 2 bases, with 11 bases sitting between them. From germline, CDR1 is LNHDA and CDR2 SQIVND (reference sequence). The CDR3 DNA follows: TGTGCCAGTAGTATAGAGAGTCCAGGGGCCTACGAGCAGTACTTC. The encoded protein is CASSIESPGAYEQYF. Filled out from reference TRBV19 and TRBJ2-7, the complete variable domain reads DGGITQSPKYLFRKEGQNVTLSCEQNLNHDAMYWYRQDPGQGLRLIYYSQIVNDFQKGDIAEGYSVSREKKESFPLTVTSAQKNPTAFYLCASSIESPGAYEQYFGPGTRLTVT.

The chain links TRBV4-3 to TRBJ2-2, with TRBD2 matching over 9 bases. Germline V lookup: CDR1 LGHNA, CDR2 YSLEER. This CDR3 contains 17 residues. V gave up 3 bases and J gave up 7 bases; unmatched junction bases: 12. CDR3 DNA sequence: TGCGCCAGCAGCCAGGATCTTAGCGGGGGACCGGGCGGGGAGCTGTTTTTT. It codes for CASSQDLSGGPGGELFF.

The chain employs TRBV19 and TRBJ1-1; 7 nucleotides agree with TRBD1. Germline V gene lookup returns CDR1 LNHDA and CDR2 SQIVND (reference sequence). V trimming: 4 bases; J trimming: 1 base; junction bases outside the gene matches: 3. The CDR3 runs to 14 residues. Here the CDR3 DNA reads TGTGCCAGTAGTAGACAGGGAACGAACACTGAAGCTTTCTTT. This gives the protein CASSRQGTNTEAFF.

This clone has only a few counts. The rearrangement links TRBV9 to TRBJ1-5; tentatively, D is TRBD1 (6 bases). Trimming stripped 0 bases from V and 7 bases from J, with 11 bases between. Per the germline V gene, CDR1 is SGDLS and CDR2 is YYNGEE. CDR3 length equals 14 residues. The CDR3 region is CASSVGWGQQPQHF. The CDR3 bases are TGTGCCAGCAGCGTAGGTTGGGGACAACAGCCCCAGCATTTT.

The sample holds a few counts of this clone. The rearrangement links TRBV14 to TRBJ2-7; TRBD2 matches at 7 bases. After removal of 5 bases from V and 2 bases from J, the junction contained 3 bases not matched to a gene. CDR3 size: 13 residues. Germline CDR1 reads SGHDN; CDR2 reads FVKESK. The CDR3 DNA reads TGTGCCAGCAGCACGGGACTAACCTACGAGCAGTACTTC. Its translation: CASSTGLTYEQYF.

This clone was counted a few times. This sequence joins TRBV9 and TRBJ1-6, with a weak D call TRBD1 (6 bases). Trimming shortened V by 0 bases and J by 6 bases, and 10 bases separated the two germline ends. CDR3 size: 15 residues. Germline-derived CDR1 and CDR2 are SGDLS and YYNGEE. The DNA of the CDR3 is TGTGCCAGCAGCGTAGCGGGACAACTTAATTCACCCCTCCACTTT. Amino acids: CASSVAGQLNSPLHF.

The chain uses TRBV11-2 and TRBJ1-1; TRBD1 is a possible D gene (5 bases). The CDR3 spans 13 residues. Germline V gives CDR1 SGHAT, CDR2 FQNNGV. The V and J ends lost 5 bases and 3 bases respectively, with 10 bases between them. Here the CDR3 DNA reads TGTGCCAGCAGCCCCAGGGTGGACACTGAAGCTTTCTTT. Translated: CASSPRVDTEAFF.

This clone has just a few counts. This chain links TRBV7-8 with TRBJ2-2; D gene uncertain. With 6 bases removed from V and 4 bases from J, the gap between germline ends came to 15 bases. This CDR3 contains 15 residues. Germline CDR1 is SGHVS and CDR2 is FQNEAQ. The CDR3 sequence: CASRTPLGGTGELFF. The CDR3 DNA reads TGTGCCAGCAGGACCCCGCTCGGCGGCACCGGGGAGCTGTTTTTT.

The V gene is TRBV18, the J gene TRBJ1-2; no definite D call. This CDR3 has 13 residues. Trimming stripped 2 bases from V and 1 base from J, with 5 bases between. The germline CDR1 and CDR2 sequences are KGHSH and LQKENI. CDR3 sequence: CASSPDINYGYTF. CDR3 DNA sequence: TGTGCCAGCTCACCAGACATTAACTATGGCTACACCTTC.

This chain joins TRBV2 and TRBJ2-1; TRBD2 matches 7 bases. The CDR3 totals 12 residues. Germline-derived CDR1 and CDR2 are SNHLY and FYNNEI. The J segment lost 8 bases and the V segment lost 4 bases, leaving 2 bases of the junction unmatched. The CDR3 DNA reads as TGTGCCAGCAGTGTGGCGGGGGATGAGCAGTTCTTC. This translates into CASSVAGDEQFF.

This clone was picked up a small number of times. This chain links TRBV29-1 with TRBJ1-2, with 10 bases lining up with TRBD1. The length of the CDR3 is 12 residues. The V and J ends lost 6 bases and 7 bases, in that order; junction bases with no gene match: 5. CDR1 and CDR2 (germline): SQVTM, ANQGSEA. The CDR3 is CSVGTGEAGYTF. CDR3 bases: TGCAGCGTAGGGACAGGGGAGGCTGGCTACACCTTC.

The chain employs TRBV6-6 and TRBJ2-5; possible D gene TRBD1, 5 bases. Trimming took 10 bases from V and 2 from J, leaving 11 bases between them. The CDR3 is 12 residues long. Looked up from germline, CDR1 is MNHNY and CDR2 is SVGAGI (reference sequence). CDR3: CATKQAQETQYF. Written as DNA, the CDR3 is TGTGCCACAAAACAGGCGCAAGAGACCCAGTACTTC.

Only a few counts were recorded for this clone. The chain has TRBV6-6 and TRBJ1-1; D remains ambiguous. Germline assignment: CDR1 MNHNY and CDR2 SVGAGI (reference sequence). The CDR3 spans 12 residues. Trimming shortened V by 7 bases and J by 4 bases, and 10 bases separated the two germline ends. CDR3 coding DNA: TGTGCCAGCAATCTCTTATTCACTGAAGCTTTCTTT. Amino acid sequence: CASNLLFTEAFF.

The CDR3 DNA sequence: TGCGCCAGCAGCTTGGAGGGACAGGGTGGGAATGAAAAACTGTTTTTT. Amino acids: CASSLEGQGGNEKLFF. The gene calls are TRBV5-1 and TRBJ1-4; 9 bases match TRBD1. CDR1 and CDR2 from the germline V gene are SGHRS and YFSETQ. After removal of 0 bases from V and 5 bases from J, the junction contained 5 bases not matched to a gene. The CDR3 length is 16 residues.

A few counts support this clone. Written as DNA, the CDR3 is TGCAGCGTTGAAGGGCTAGGCACTTCCTACGAGCAGTACTTC. Translating gives CSVEGLGTSYEQYF. The chain uses TRBV29-1 and TRBJ2-7; D uncertain. V was clipped by 1 base and J by 1 base, with 11 bases between them. The CDR3 runs 14 residues. Per germline, CDR1 SQVTM and CDR2 ANQGSEA.

This clone was counted only a few times. The V and J genes are TRBV18 and TRBJ1-1; the match to TRBD1 covers 7 bases. This CDR3 region has 14 residues. Germline V gene lookup returns CDR1 KGHSH and CDR2 LQKENI. V shed 2 bases and J 4 bases; nucleotides not matched to a gene: 4. This CDR3 is CASSPDRVGTEAFF. CDR3 DNA: TGTGCCAGCTCACCAGACAGGGTAGGCACTGAAGCTTTCTTT.

This clone was counted a few times. The rearrangement uses TRBV7-9 and TRBJ2-3, with 13 bases identical to TRBD2. V was pared by 5 bases and J by 5 bases, with 1 base of the junction left unmatched. In germline, CDR1 is SEHNR, CDR2 FQNEAQ (reference sequence). This CDR3 comprises 14 residues. CDR3 nucleotide sequence: TGTGCCAGCAGCCGGACTAGCGGGGGAGATACGCAGTATTTT. Amino acids: CASSRTSGGDTQYF.

This clone was found a few times. The chain uses TRBV7-9 and TRBJ2-1; D gene ambiguous. Germline values: CDR1 SEHNR, CDR2 FQNEAQ (reference sequence). Between the trimmed V and J ends, which lost 3 bases and 7 bases, there was a span of 4 bases. CDR3 length: 11 residues. The CDR3: CASSFSNEQFF. The DNA of the CDR3 is TGTGCCAGCAGCTTCTCGAATGAGCAGTTCTTC.

This sequence joins TRBV5-1 and TRBJ2-3, with D possibly TRBD2 on 7 matching bases. In germline, CDR1 is SGHRS, CDR2 YFSETQ. The CDR3 length is 15 residues. Trimming took 1 base from V and 6 from J, leaving 15 bases between them. The CDR3 spells CASSLKGGVPDTQYF. The CDR3 nucleotides read TGCGCCAGCAGCTTGAAGGGGGGGGTGCCGGATACGCAGTATTTT. The entire variable domain, with the rest obtained from reference TRBV5-1 and TRBJ2-3, is as follows: KAGVTQTPRYLIKTRGQQVTLSCSPISGHRSVSWYQQTPGQGLQFLFEYFSETQRNKGNFPGRFSGRQFSNSRSEMNVSTLELGDSALYLCASSLKGGVPDTQYFGPGTRLTVL.

This clone was counted a few times. The rearrangement links TRBV28 to TRBJ1-2; D is undetermined. Germline values: CDR1 MDHEN, CDR2 SYDVKM. Trimming took off 2 bases at V and 7 bases at J, with 11 bases between the two ends. There are 13 residues in the CDR3. This chain's CDR3 is CASSLVQSGGYTF. In nucleotides, the CDR3 is TGTGCCAGCAGTTTAGTCCAGTCGGGTGGCTACACCTTC.

The chain has TRBV7-2 and TRBJ1-2, with D tentatively TRBD1 (5 bases). The CDR3 covers 13 residues. From germline, CDR1 is SGHTA and CDR2 FQGNSA. Trimming took 5 bases from V and 3 from J, leaving 10 bases between them. CDR3 nucleotides: TGTGCCAGCAGCCCGGACACTGACTATGGCTACACCTTC. Protein sequence: CASSPDTDYGYTF.

CDR3 sequence reads: CASSLEGGAVPRETQYF. In DNA form, the CDR3 reads TGTGCCAGCAGCTTAGAAGGTGGAGCGGTCCCTAGGGAGACCCAGTACTTC. The chain is built from TRBV11-2 and TRBJ2-5, with a tentative D call TRBD2 (5 bases). Trimming left V 0 bases short and J 5 bases short, with 19 bases between. The CDR3 covers 17 residues. CDR1 and CDR2 (germline): SGHAT, FQNNGV.

This clone was recorded a few times. The rearrangement uses TRBV28 and TRBJ2-1, with 9 positions matching TRBD1. The CDR3 is 16 amino acids. Germline CDR1 reads MDHEN; CDR2 reads SYDVKM. Trimming at V came to 6 bases and at J to 6 bases, leaving 12 bases not matched to a gene. CDR3: CASSEPGTGRGNEQFF. The CDR3 nucleotides are TGTGCCAGCAGCGAGCCCGGGACAGGGAGGGGCAATGAGCAGTTCTTC.

The chain carries TRBV6-1 and TRBJ1-4; D is unresolved. Trimming shortened V by 2 bases and J by 7 bases, and 5 bases separated the two germline ends. The CDR3 is made up of 12 amino acids. Germline V gene lookup returns CDR1 MNHNS and CDR2 SASEGT. The DNA for the CDR3 is TGTGCCAGCAGTGAATTCGTTGAAAAACTGTTTTTT. It encodes CASSEFVEKLFF.

This clone came up many times. V is TRBV25-1 and J is TRBJ2-3; weak D call: TRBD2 (5 bases). Germline CDR1 is MGHDK and CDR2 is SYGVNS. Trimming pared 4 bases from V and 8 bases from J, leaving 7 bases between. CDR3 length: 11 amino acids. CDR3 bases: TGTGCCAGCAGTGTAGAGGGTACGCAGTATTTT. Protein sequence: CASSVEGTQYF.

This clone showed up just a few times. The chain combines TRBV20-1 with TRBJ2-5; no definite D call. Germline CDR1 is DFQATT and CDR2 is SNEGSKA (reference sequence). This CDR3 has 10 residues. V gave up 3 bases and J gave up 4 bases, with 3 bases separating them. CDR3 DNA sequence: TGCAGTGCTAGTATAGAGACCCAGTACTTC. It specifies CSASIETQYF.

This clone has just a few counts. The V and J genes are TRBV25-1 and TRBJ1-1; maybe TRBD1 (5 bases). The CDR3 spans 15 residues. V was cut by 6 bases and J by 1 base, with 15 bases left in between. Germline-derived CDR1 and CDR2 are MGHDK and SYGVNS. The CDR3 spells CASREWGGSNTEAFF. CDR3 DNA sequence: TGTGCCAGCAGGGAGTGGGGCGGCTCGAACACTGAAGCTTTCTTT.